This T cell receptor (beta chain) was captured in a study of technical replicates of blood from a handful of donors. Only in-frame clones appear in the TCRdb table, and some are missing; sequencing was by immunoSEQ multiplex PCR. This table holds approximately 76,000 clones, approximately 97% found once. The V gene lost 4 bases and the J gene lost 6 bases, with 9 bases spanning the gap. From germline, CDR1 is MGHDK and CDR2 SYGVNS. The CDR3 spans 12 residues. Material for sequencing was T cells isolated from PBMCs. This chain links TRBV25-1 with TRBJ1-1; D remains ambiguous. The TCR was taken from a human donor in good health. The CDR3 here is CASSGPDSEAFF. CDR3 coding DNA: TGTGCCAGCAGTGGCCCTGACTCTGAAGCTTTCTTT.